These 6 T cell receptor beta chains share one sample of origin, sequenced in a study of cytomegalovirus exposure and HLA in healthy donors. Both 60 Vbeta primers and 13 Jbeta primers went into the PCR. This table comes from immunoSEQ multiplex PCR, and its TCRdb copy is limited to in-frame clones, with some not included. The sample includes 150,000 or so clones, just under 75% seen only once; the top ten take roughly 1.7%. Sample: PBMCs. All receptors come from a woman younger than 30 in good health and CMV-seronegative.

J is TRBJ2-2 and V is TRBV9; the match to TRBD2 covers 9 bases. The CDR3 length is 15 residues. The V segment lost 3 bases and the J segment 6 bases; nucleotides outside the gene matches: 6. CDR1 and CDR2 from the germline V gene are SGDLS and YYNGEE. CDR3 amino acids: CASSARGGEAGELFF. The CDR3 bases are TGTGCCAGCAGCGCGCGGGGGGGCGAGGCCGGGGAGCTGTTTTTT.

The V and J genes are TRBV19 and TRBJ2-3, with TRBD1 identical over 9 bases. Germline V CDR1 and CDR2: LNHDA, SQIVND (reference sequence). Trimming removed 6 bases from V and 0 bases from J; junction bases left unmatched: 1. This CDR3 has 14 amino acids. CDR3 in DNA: TGTGCCAGTAGCGGGACAGGGAGCACAGATACGCAGTATTTT. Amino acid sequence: CASSGTGSTDTQYF.

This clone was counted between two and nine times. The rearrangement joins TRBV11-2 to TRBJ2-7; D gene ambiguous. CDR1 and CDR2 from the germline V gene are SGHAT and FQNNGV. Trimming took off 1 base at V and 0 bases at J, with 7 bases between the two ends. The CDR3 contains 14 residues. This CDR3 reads CASSLAQYSYEQYV. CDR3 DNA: TGTGCCAGCAGCTTAGCACAGTACTCCTACGAGCAGTACGTC.

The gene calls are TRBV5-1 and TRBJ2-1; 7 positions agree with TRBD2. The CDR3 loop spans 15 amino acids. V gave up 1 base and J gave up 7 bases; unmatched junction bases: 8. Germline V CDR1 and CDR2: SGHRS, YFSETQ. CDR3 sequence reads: CASSLQVASGNEQFF. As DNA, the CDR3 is TGCGCCAGCAGCTTGCAGGTCGCTAGCGGTAATGAGCAGTTCTTC.

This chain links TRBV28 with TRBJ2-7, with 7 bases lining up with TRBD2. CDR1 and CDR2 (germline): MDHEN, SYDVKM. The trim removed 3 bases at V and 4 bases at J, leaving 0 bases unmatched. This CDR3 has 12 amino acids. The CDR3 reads CASSLGGYEQYV. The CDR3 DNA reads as TGTGCCAGCAGTTTGGGAGGGTACGAGCAGTACGTC.

In nucleotides, the CDR3 is TGTGCCAGCAGTTCACAGGGCGGTGGTTGGTACTATGGCTACACCTTC. This sequence encodes CASSSQGGGWYYGYTF. The J gene is TRBJ1-2, the V gene TRBV27, with D tentatively TRBD1 (6 bases). The CDR3 extends over 16 amino acids. Trimming removed 4 bases from V and 3 bases from J, with 18 bases in between. CDR1 and CDR2 (germline): MNHEY, SMNVEV (reference sequence).